The TCR beta chain described here comes from a study of memory CD4+ T cells and cytomegalovirus serostatus. This clone was observed a single time. The protocol was immunoSEQ multiplex PCR, while the TCRdb copy is restricted to in-frame clones and leaves out a portion. This table has about 82,000 clones, 65% to 85% appearing once. V dropped 6 bases and J dropped 4; count of bases not matched to a gene: 4. The length of the CDR3 is 14 residues. Germline CDR1 and CDR2: LNHDA and SQIVND (reference sequence). Single viable CD3+CD4+CD8-CD45RO+ cells were sorted as the memory CD4+ T cells. CMV serostatus came from serum IgG against pp150, pp28, p38, p52.

This chain joins TRBV19 and TRBJ1-1, with TRBD1 matching over 11 bases. Material: memory CD4+ T cells from blood. The receptor comes from an adult in good health and CMV-seronegative. The CDR3 nucleotides read TGTGCCAGTAGGGGACAGGGGGGAATCACTGAAGCTTTCTTT. Amino acids: CASRGQGGITEAFF.